The next 2 T cell receptor beta chains were all read from a single sample in a study of T cells in Graves' hyperthyroidism and ophthalmopathy. RNA transcripts were the template for amplifying TCR beta CDR3 regions. First-round RT-PCR of the TCR CDR3 relied on the HTBI primer set. MiXCR was run by TCRdb on the multiplex PCR reads, yielding one entry per CDR3 protein. The data contain fewer than 450,000 distinct CDR3 sequences, 13% to 15% of them seen just once; the ten biggest clones take up approximately 20%. Sequencing was done on a sample of blood. These receptors all stem from a woman aged 60-75 years with Graves' ophthalmopathy.

This clonotype has at least ten counts. The CDR3 loop is CASSQGRGPWNEQFF. CDR3 coding DNA: TGTGCCAGCAGCCAAGGCAGGGGCCCCTGGAATGAGCAGTTCTTC. This chain uses TRBV27 with TRBJ2-1, with D perhaps matching TRBD1 (6 bases). The CDR3 is 15 residues long. With 6 bases removed from V and 7 bases from J, the gap between germline ends came to 19 bases. The germline V gene has CDR1 MNHEY and CDR2 SMNVEV (reference sequence).

This clonotype has at least ten counts. The chain carries TRBV6-1 and TRBJ2-5; D might be TRBD1 (5 bases). The CDR3 extends over 16 amino acids. V dropped 5 bases and J dropped 4 bases, with 20 bases sitting between them. Germline loops: CDR1 MNHNS, CDR2 SASEGT. The CDR3 reads CASSSSQAQGGETQYF. CDR3 nucleotides: TGTGCCAGCAGTAGTTCGCAGGCGCAGGGCGGAGAGACCCAGTACTTC.